The sequence of this T cell receptor (beta chain) was determined in a study of T cell responses to AZD1222 COVID-19 vaccine. Generated by immunoSEQ multiplex PCR, the TCRdb table keeps only in-frame clones and is missing some. The sample lists tens of thousands of clones, around 78% occurring once. The study's findings and limits: Repertoire sampling happened only post peak T cell response. When two AZD1222 doses had been given, Spike-specific TCR breadth and depth rose.

The length of the CDR3 is 16 residues. Trimming pared 0 bases from V and 1 base from J, leaving 12 bases between. The germline CDR1 and CDR2 sequences are SGHDN and FVKESK. As to this clone: Its antigen remains unknown.

The chain uses TRBV14 and TRBJ1-1; possible D gene TRBD1, 5 bases. The TCR sequence derives from an adult who received the AZD1222 COVID-19 vaccine. The sample in question was peripheral blood, obtained 28 days after the second AZD1222 dose. The CDR3 nucleotides are TGTGCCAGCAGCCAAGATTGGCCTACAGGGAACACTGAAGCTTTCTTT. Its translation is CASSQDWPTGNTEAFF.